The clone carrying this T cell receptor beta chain was seen just once. Clones were sequenced by immunoSEQ multiplex PCR, and TCRdb holds only the in-frame ones, with some missing. The sample consists of some 150,000 clones, less than 95% of them appearing once. CDR3 length: 13 residues. Germline V gives CDR1 LNHDA, CDR2 SQIVND (reference sequence). V was cut by 5 bases and J by 3 bases, with 11 bases left in between. The data derive from a study of control samples from healthy donors and cancer patients. This sequence joins TRBV19 and TRBJ2-7, with D maybe TRBD1 (6 bases). Source material: PBMCs. This clonotype was obtained from a man in his sixties with colorectal cancer. For the CDR3, the DNA is TGTGCCAGTAGTTCGGGCAGGGGCTACGAGCAGTACTTC. Protein sequence: CASSSGRGYEQYF.